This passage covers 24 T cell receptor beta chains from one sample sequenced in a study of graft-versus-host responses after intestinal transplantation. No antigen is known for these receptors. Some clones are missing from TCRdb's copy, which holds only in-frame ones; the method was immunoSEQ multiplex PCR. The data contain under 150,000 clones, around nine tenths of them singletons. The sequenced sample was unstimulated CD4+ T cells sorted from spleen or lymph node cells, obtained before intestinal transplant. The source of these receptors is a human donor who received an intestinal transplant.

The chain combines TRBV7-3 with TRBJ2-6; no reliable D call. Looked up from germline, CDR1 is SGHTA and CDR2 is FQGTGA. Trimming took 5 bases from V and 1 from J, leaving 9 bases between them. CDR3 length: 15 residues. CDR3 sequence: CASSLTPSGANVLTF. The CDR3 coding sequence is TGTGCCAGCAGCCTGACTCCGTCTGGGGCCAACGTCCTGACTTTC.

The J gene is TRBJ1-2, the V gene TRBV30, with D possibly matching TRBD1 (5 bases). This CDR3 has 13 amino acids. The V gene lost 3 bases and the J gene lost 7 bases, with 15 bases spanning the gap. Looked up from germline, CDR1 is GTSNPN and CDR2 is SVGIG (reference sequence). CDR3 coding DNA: TGTGCCTGGAGCCGGGGGAGGGGCTCTGGCTACACCTTC. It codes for CAWSRGRGSGYTF.

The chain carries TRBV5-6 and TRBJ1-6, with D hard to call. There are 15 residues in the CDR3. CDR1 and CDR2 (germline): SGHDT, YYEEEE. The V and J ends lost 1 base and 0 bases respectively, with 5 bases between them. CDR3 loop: CASSLIGSYNSPLHF. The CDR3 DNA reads TGTGCCAGCAGCTTGATTGGCTCCTATAATTCACCCCTCCACTTT.

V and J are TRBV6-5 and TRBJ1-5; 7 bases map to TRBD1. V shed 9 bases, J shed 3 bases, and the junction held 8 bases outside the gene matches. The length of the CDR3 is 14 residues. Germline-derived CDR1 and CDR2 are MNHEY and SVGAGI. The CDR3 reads CASRQGLDNQPQHF. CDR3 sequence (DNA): TGTGCCAGTCGACAGGGCTTAGACAATCAGCCCCAGCATTTT.

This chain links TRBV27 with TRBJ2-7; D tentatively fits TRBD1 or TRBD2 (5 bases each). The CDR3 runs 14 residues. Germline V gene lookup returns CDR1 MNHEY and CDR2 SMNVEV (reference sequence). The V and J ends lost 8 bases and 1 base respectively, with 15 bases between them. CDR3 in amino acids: CASGRSGGSYEQYF. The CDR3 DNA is TGTGCCAGCGGCCGCTCTGGGGGATCCTACGAGCAGTACTTC.

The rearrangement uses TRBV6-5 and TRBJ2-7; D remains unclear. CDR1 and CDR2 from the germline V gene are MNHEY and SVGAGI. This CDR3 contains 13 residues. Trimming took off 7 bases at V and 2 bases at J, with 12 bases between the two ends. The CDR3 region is CASNPGQTYEQYF. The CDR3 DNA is TGTGCCAGCAATCCAGGCCAGACCTACGAGCAGTACTTC.

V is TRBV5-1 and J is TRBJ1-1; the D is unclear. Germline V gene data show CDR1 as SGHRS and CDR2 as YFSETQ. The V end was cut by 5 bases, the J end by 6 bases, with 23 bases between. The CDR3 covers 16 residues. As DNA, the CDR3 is TGCGCCAGCAGATTCAGAACCGGGAGTCAAGTGGCTGAAGCTTTCTTT. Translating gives CASRFRTGSQVAEAFF.

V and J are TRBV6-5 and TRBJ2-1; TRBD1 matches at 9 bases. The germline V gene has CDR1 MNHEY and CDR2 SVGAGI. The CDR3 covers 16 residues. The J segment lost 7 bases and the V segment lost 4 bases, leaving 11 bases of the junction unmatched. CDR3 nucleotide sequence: TGTGCCAGCAGTTTATCCCCGGGACAGGGTTCTAATGAGCAGTTCTTC. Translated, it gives CASSLSPGQGSNEQFF.

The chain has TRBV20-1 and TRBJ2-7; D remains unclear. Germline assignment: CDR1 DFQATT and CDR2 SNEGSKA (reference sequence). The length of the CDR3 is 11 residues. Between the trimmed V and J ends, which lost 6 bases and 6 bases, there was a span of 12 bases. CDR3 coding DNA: TGCAGTGCCGATGCGGTGAGCGAGCAGTACTTC. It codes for CSADAVSEQYF.

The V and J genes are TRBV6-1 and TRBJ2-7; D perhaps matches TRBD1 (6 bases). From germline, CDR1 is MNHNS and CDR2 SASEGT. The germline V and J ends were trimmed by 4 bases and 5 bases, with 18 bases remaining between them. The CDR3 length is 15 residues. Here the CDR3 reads CASSGTVIEGDEQYF. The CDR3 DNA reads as TGTGCCAGCAGTGGGACAGTTATAGAAGGGGACGAGCAGTACTTC.

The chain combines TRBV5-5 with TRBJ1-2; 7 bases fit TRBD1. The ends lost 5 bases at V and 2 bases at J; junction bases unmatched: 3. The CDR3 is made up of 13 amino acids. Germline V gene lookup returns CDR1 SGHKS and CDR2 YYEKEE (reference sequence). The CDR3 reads CASRRTGNYGYTF. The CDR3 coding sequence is TGTGCCAGCAGGCGGACAGGAAACTATGGCTACACCTTC.

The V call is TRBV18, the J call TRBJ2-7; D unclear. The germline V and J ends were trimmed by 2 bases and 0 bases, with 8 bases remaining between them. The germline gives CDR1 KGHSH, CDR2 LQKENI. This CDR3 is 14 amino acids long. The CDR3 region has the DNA TGTGCCAGCTCACCAGTAGTCGACTCCTACGAGCAGTACTTC. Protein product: CASSPVVDSYEQYF.

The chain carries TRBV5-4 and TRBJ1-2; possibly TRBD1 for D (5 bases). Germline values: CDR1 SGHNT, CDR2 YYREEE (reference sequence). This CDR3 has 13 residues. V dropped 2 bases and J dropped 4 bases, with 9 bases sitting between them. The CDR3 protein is CASSFPGPYGYTF. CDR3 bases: TGTGCCAGCAGCTTTCCAGGGCCCTATGGCTACACCTTC.

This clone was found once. The CDR3 nucleotides are TGCGCCAGCAGCTTGGGAGTGTTGGGGACTGAAGCTTTCTTT. Its translation: CASSLGVLGTEAFF. This chain links TRBV5-1 with TRBJ1-1, with D unresolved. Trimming took off 0 bases at V and 5 bases at J, with 11 bases between the two ends. This CDR3 region has 14 residues. CDR1 is SGHRS and CDR2 is YFSETQ in the germline V gene. Drawing the rest from reference TRBV5-1 and TRBJ1-1, the complete variable domain is KAGVTQTPRYLIKTRGQQVTLSCSPISGHRSVSWYQQTPGQGLQFLFEYFSETQRNKGNFPGRFSGRQFSNSRSEMNVSTLELGDSALYLCASSLGVLGTEAFFGQGTRLTVV.

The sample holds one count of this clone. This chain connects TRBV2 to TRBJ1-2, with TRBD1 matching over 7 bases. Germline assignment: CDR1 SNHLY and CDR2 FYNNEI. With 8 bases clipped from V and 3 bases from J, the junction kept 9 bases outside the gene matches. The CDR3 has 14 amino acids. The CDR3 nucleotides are TGTGCCAGCTGTACAGGGGAGGGTCACTATGGCTACACCTTC. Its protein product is CASCTGEGHYGYTF.

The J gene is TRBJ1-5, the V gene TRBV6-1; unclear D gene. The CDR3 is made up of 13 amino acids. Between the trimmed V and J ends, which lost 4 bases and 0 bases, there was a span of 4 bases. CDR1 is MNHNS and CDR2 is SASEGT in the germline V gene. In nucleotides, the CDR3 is TGTGCCAGCAGTGTGTCTAGCAATCAGCCCCAGCATTTT. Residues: CASSVSSNQPQHF.

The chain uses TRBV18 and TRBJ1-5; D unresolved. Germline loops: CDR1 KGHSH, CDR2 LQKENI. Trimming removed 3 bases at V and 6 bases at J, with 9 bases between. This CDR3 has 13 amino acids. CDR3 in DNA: TGTGCCAGCTCACCCGGCGAAACTCAGCCCCAGCATTTT. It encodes CASSPGETQPQHF.

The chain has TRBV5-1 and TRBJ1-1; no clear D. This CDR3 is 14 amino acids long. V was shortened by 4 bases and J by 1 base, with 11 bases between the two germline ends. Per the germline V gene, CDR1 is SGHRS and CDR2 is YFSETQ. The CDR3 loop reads CASSPARRNTEAFF. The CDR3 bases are TGCGCCAGCAGCCCCGCGCGGAGGAACACTGAAGCTTTCTTT.

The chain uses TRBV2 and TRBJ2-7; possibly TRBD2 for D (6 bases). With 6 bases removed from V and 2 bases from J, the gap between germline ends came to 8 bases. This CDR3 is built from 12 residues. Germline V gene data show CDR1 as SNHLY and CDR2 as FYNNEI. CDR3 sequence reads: CASRGGTYEQYF. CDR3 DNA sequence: TGTGCCAGCAGGGGGGGAACCTACGAGCAGTACTTC.

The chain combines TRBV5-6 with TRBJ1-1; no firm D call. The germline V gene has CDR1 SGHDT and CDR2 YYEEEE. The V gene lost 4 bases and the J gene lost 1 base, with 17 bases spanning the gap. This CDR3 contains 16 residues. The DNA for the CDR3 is TGTGCCAGCAGCCATTATAGGGCAGGAGCGAACACTGAAGCTTTCTTT. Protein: CASSHYRAGANTEAFF. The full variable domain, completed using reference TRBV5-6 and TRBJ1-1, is DAGVTQSPTHLIKTRGQQVTLRCSPKSGHDTVSWYQQALGQGPQFIFQYYEEEERQRGNFPDRFSGHQFPNYSSELNVNALLLGDSALYLCASSHYRAGANTEAFFGQGTRLTVV.

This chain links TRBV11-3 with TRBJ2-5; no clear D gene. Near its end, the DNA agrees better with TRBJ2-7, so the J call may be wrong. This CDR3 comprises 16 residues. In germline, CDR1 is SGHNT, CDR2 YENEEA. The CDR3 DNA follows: TGTGCCAGCAGCTTAGAATGGAGCGCCTTGACTTACGAGCAGTACTTC. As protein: CASSLEWSALTYEQYF.

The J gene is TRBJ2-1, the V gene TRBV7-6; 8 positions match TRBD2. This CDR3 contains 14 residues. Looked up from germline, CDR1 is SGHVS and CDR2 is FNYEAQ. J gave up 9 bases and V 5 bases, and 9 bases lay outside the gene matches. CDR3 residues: CASSPMAGGGEQFF. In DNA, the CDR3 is TGTGCCAGCAGCCCAATGGCGGGGGGCGGTGAGCAGTTCTTC.

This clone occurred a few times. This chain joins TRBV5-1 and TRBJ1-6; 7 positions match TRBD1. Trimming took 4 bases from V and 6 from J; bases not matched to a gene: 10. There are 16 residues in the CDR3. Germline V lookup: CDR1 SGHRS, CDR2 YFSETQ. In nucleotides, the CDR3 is TGCGCCAGCAGCCCCACAACAGGGGTGGCTAATTCACCCCTCCACTTT. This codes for CASSPTTGVANSPLHF.

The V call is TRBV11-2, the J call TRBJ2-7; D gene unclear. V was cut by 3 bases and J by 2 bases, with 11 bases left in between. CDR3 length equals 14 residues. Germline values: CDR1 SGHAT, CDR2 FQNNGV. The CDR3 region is CASSFGGGAYEQYF. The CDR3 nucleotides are TGTGCCAGCAGCTTTGGCGGTGGTGCCTACGAGCAGTACTTC.